Listed below are T cell receptor beta chains from one sample, sequenced in a study of blood T cells in healthy people across ages. TCRdb independently ran MiXCR on the 5' RACE reads; one entry per CDR3 protein. The data show some 860,000 distinct CDR3 sequences, about 61% seen once. What was sequenced was blood. All receptors derive from a man between 35 and 55 years old in good health. The CDR3 runs from the conserved cysteine through the conserved F or W. D genes are given only for firm matches. The size of a clone is reported for some rows only, either as once, few or many, or as a class for expanded clones.

>NA|TRBJ2-3|few|TRBV13
TGTGCCAGCTCTCTACGTTTTAACCCCCCAGATACGCAGTATTTT
CASSLRFNPPDTQYF
>NA|TRBJ2-5|NA|TRBV7-9
TGTGCCAGCAGCTTAGCCCGGCTAAGGCTAGCCCTCCTCCAAGAGACCCAGTACTTC
CASSLARLRLALLQETQYF
>NA|TRBJ1-2|NA|TRBV3-1
TGTGCCAGCAGCCACACCCCTAACTATGGCTACACCTTC
CASSHTPNYGYTF
>NA|TRBJ1-2|NA|TRBV7-6
TGTGCCAGCAGCCTCAGTACCTCGGGGATCCATGGCTACACCTTC
CASSLSTSGIHGYTF
>NA|TRBJ1-5|NA|TRBV27
TGTGCCAGCAGTCCCCGTGGCAGTAATAGCAATCAGCCCCAGCATTTT
CASSPRGSNSNQPQHF
>NA|TRBJ2-3|few|TRBV7-6
TGTGCCAGCAGCTCCCGTTTTTTGGGGGGAGGCACAGATACGCAGTATTTT
CASSSRFLGGGTDTQYF
>TRBD1|TRBJ1-6|NA|TRBV5-1
TGCGCCAGCAGCCTACCGTCCGGGACAGCCAATTCACCCCTCCACTTT
CASSLPSGTANSPLHF
>TRBD1|TRBJ2-3|NA|TRBV5-4
TGTGCCAGCAGCTTGAACAGGGGGCAATTGACAGATACGCAGTATTTT
CASSLNRGQLTDTQYF
>NA|TRBJ1-4|NA|TRBV29-1
TGCAGCGTCCGGCGGGGGAATGGAGAAAAACTGTTTTTT
CSVRRGNGEKLFF
>NA|TRBJ2-3|NA|TRBV12-3/TRBV12-4
TGTGCCAGCAGTTTTCATGTACAGCGCACAGATACGCAGTATTTT
CASSFHVQRTDTQYF
>NA|TRBJ2-5|NA|TRBV19
TGTGCCAGCAGGCAGGGATTTGGGACCCAGTACTTC
CASRQGFGTQYF
>TRBD2|TRBJ2-1|NA|TRBV28
TGTGCCAGCGGGTTCTCGGGGGGTGAGCAGTTCTTC
CASGFSGGEQFF
>NA|TRBJ1-5|NA|TRBV3-1
TGTGCCAGCAGCCGCAACTGGAGGGATAATCAGCCCCAGCATTTT
CASSRNWRDNQPQHF
>TRBD2|TRBJ2-1|NA|TRBV6-2/TRBV6-3
TGTGCCAGCAGAGAAACGGGACTAGCGGGAGTTGAGCGGTTCTTC
CASRETGLAGVERFF
>NA|TRBJ2-5|many|TRBV20-1
TGCAGTGCTAGAGATGGCGGACTGGGTAGCGGACAAGAGACCCAGTACTTC
CSARDGGLGSGQETQYF
>NA|TRBJ1-1|NA|TRBV11-3
TGTGCCAGCAGCTTACTTCAGGCGGCTTCGGGCACTGAAGCTTTCTTT
CASSLLQAASGTEAFF
>TRBD2|TRBJ2-7|few|TRBV7-3
TGTGCCAGCAGCCCCGGACTAGCGTCCTACAATGAGCAGTACTTC
CASSPGLASYNEQYF
>TRBD2|TRBJ2-3|NA|TRBV29-1
TGCAGCGTTGGGGTAGCGGGAGTTGGTTCCACAGATACGCAGTATTTT
CSVGVAGVGSTDTQYF
>TRBD2|TRBJ2-1|NA|TRBV6-5
TGTGCCAGCAGTCCAGCGGGAGCGCTCAGATACAATGAGCAGTTCTTC
CASSPAGALRYNEQFF
>TRBD1|TRBJ2-3|NA|TRBV9
TGTGCCAGCAGCGTAGTCGACAGGGGAGCAGATACGCAGTATTTT
CASSVVDRGADTQYF
>NA|TRBJ1-2|NA|TRBV7-2
TGTGCCAGCAGCTTAGTATTGGTTGGGAATGGCTACACCTTC
CASSLVLVGNGYTF
>NA|TRBJ2-3|NA|TRBV27
TGTGCCAGCAGGCGCTCCGGGGGCTCAGTGGCAGATACGCAGTATTTT
CASRRSGGSVADTQYF
>NA|TRBJ2-6|NA|TRBV28
TGTGCCAGCAGTTTACAGGGACTTCCCTCTGGGGCCAGCGTCCTGACTTTC
CASSLQGLPSGASVLTF
>NA|TRBJ2-7|NA|TRBV29-1
TGCAGCGTGCAATTCCGCGGCAGCAGTTCCTACAATGAGCAGTACTTC
CSVQFRGSSSYNEQYF
>NA|TRBJ2-5|NA|TRBV5-6
TGTGCCAGCAGCCCTCGTGGGGGCAAGACCCAGTACTTC
CASSPRGGKTQYF
>NA|TRBJ2-5|NA|TRBV4-3
TGCGCCAGCAGCCAAGATGTACTGGTGGGCCTTCAGTACTTC
CASSQDVLVGLQYF
>NA|TRBJ2-2|NA|TRBV7-9
TGTGCCCAGGGCGGGGAGCTGTTTTTT
CAQGGELFF
>NA|TRBJ1-1|NA|TRBV28
TGTGCCAGCACCGGCCCGCCCGCGAACACTGAAGCTTTCTTT
CASTGPPANTEAFF
>TRBD1|TRBJ2-7|NA|TRBV9
TGTGCCAGCAGCGAGACCGGGACAGGGCACGAGCAGTACTTC
CASSETGTGHEQYF
>TRBD1|TRBJ1-1|NA|TRBV9
TGTGCCAGCAGCGCGCCACAGGGGGAAGCTTTCTTT
CASSAPQGEAFF
>NA|TRBJ2-1|NA|TRBV6-1
TGTGCCAGCAGAGAGATGACAGGTTACAATGAGCAGTTCTTC
CASREMTGYNEQFF
>NA|TRBJ2-7|NA|TRBV6-6
TGTGCCAGCAGTAGGGAAGCCGAGCAGTACTTC
CASSREAEQYF
>TRBD1|TRBJ1-1|NA|TRBV28
TGTGCCAGCAGTTTGCCGGGACAGGGGCCTGAAGCTTTCTTT
CASSLPGQGPEAFF